The source of this TCR beta chain is a study of T cell changes during pregnancy in multiple sclerosis. The assay was immunoSEQ multiplex PCR, and TCRdb's table has in-frame clones only and misses some. This table has around 72,000 clones, approximately 92% appearing once. This sample comprised peripheral blood, obtained in the second trimester of pregnancy. The TCR was taken from a female donor in good health, enrolled as a control in a pregnancy study.

The CDR3, as DNA: TGTGCCAGCAGCTTGTTAATCTCTGGAAACACCATATATTTT. This codes for CASSLLISGNTIYF. This rearrangement joins TRBV5-6 to TRBJ1-3; no firm D call. This CDR3 has 14 amino acids. The germline V and J ends were trimmed by 1 base and 0 bases, with 5 bases remaining between them. The germline V gene has CDR1 SGHDT and CDR2 YYEEEE. Full variable domain (outside the CDR3, taken from reference TRBV5-6 and TRBJ1-3): DAGVTQSPTHLIKTRGQQVTLRCSPKSGHDTVSWYQQALGQGPQFIFQYYEEEERQRGNFPDRFSGHQFPNYSSELNVNALLLGDSALYLCASSLLISGNTIYFGEGSWLTVV.